Listed below are T cell receptor beta chains from one sample, sequenced in a study of cytomegalovirus exposure and HLA in healthy donors. Assay used: immunoSEQ multiplex PCR; TCRdb lists only in-frame clones, some missing. The table includes about 110,000 clones, roughly 95% detected once. Specimen: PBMCs. The receptors come from a woman under 30 in good health and CMV-seronegative. CDR3s include the opening cysteine and the closing phenylalanine or tryptophan. Fields, in order: J gene, V gene, clone size, D gene, CDR3 protein, CDR3 DNA. A D gene is named only where the DNA matches it firmly. A clone size is listed for some rows: how often the clone was seen (once, few, many), or a class if it is expanded.

j_call: TRBJ1-4; v_call: TRBV6-1; clone_size: NA; d_call: NA; cdr3_aa: CASRKQQGINEKLFF; cdr3_nt: TGTGCCAGCAGGAAACAACAGGGTATTAATGAAAAACTGTTTTTT
j_call: TRBJ1-2; v_call: TRBV9; clone_size: NA; d_call: TRBD1; cdr3_aa: CASSVGDRAGQSGYTF; cdr3_nt: TGTGCCAGCAGCGTAGGGGACAGGGCCGGGCAATCCGGCTACACCTTC
j_call: TRBJ2-2; v_call: TRBV9; clone_size: NA; d_call: TRBD2; cdr3_aa: CASSVGGSGGLGELFF; cdr3_nt: TGTGCCAGCAGCGTAGGGGGTAGCGGGGGGCTCGGGGAGCTGTTTTTT
j_call: TRBJ2-5; v_call: TRBV5-1; clone_size: NA; d_call: TRBD2; cdr3_aa: CASVLGTRGQETQYF; cdr3_nt: TGCGCCAGCGTACTCGGGACTAGGGGCCAAGAGACCCAGTACTTC
j_call: TRBJ2-7; v_call: TRBV6-4; clone_size: NA; d_call: NA; cdr3_aa: CASSDGAGPMFEQYF; cdr3_nt: TGTGCCAGCAGTGACGGGGCCGGCCCCATGTTCGAGCAGTACTTC
j_call: TRBJ2-1; v_call: TRBV7-3; clone_size: NA; d_call: NA; cdr3_aa: CASSLKPPGNEQFF; cdr3_nt: TGTGCCAGCAGCTTAAAACCACCCGGCAATGAGCAGTTCTTC
j_call: TRBJ1-2; v_call: TRBV7-9; clone_size: NA; d_call: TRBD1; cdr3_aa: CASSRQGRYGYTF; cdr3_nt: TGTGCCAGCAGCAGACAGGGGCGCTATGGCTACACCTTC
j_call: TRBJ2-4; v_call: TRBV5-1; clone_size: NA; d_call: NA; cdr3_aa: CASSLEHRVFAKNIQYF; cdr3_nt: TGCGCCAGCAGCTTAGAACATCGGGTCTTTGCCAAAAACATTCAGTACTTC
j_call: TRBJ2-1; v_call: TRBV9; clone_size: NA; d_call: TRBD2; cdr3_aa: CASSTSGGFYNEQFF; cdr3_nt: TGTGCCAGCAGCACCAGCGGGGGGTTCTACAATGAGCAGTTCTTC
j_call: TRBJ1-1; v_call: TRBV7-2; clone_size: NA; d_call: NA; cdr3_aa: CASSLAAGSVTEAFF; cdr3_nt: TGTGCCAGCAGCTTAGCGGCAGGGTCGGTGACTGAAGCTTTCTTT
j_call: TRBJ2-5; v_call: TRBV2; clone_size: NA; d_call: TRBD1; cdr3_aa: CASSGQGLPRQETQYF; cdr3_nt: TGTGCCAGCAGCGGACAGGGTCTGCCGCGTCAAGAGACCCAGTACTTC
j_call: TRBJ1-5; v_call: TRBV2; clone_size: NA; d_call: NA; cdr3_aa: CASSGEAGNVRNQPQHF; cdr3_nt: TGTGCCAGCAGTGGGGAGGCGGGGAATGTGAGGAATCAGCCCCAGCATTTT
j_call: TRBJ2-7; v_call: TRBV5-5; clone_size: NA; d_call: TRBD2; cdr3_aa: CASSWGTSGAYEQYF; cdr3_nt: TGTGCCAGCAGCTGGGGGACTAGCGGAGCCTACGAGCAGTACTTC
j_call: TRBJ1-5; v_call: TRBV9; clone_size: once; d_call: TRBD1; cdr3_aa: CASSVGTGQSYSNQPQHF; cdr3_nt: TGTGCCAGCAGCGTAGGGACAGGGCAATCTTATAGCAATCAGCCCCAGCATTTT
j_call: TRBJ1-3; v_call: TRBV7-8; clone_size: NA; d_call: NA; cdr3_aa: CASSLASSGSSGNTIYF; cdr3_nt: TGTGCCAGCAGCTTAGCCTCCTCCGGGAGCTCTGGAAACACCATATATTTT
j_call: TRBJ2-1; v_call: TRBV5-5; clone_size: NA; d_call: NA; cdr3_aa: CASSLATGGIRYNEQFF; cdr3_nt: TGTGCCAGCAGCTTGGCCACCGGGGGAATTAGGTACAATGAGCAGTTCTTC
j_call: TRBJ2-7; v_call: TRBV6-5; clone_size: NA; d_call: TRBD1; cdr3_aa: CASSYTGTGNEQYF; cdr3_nt: TGTGCCAGCAGTTACACCGGGACAGGGAACGAGCAGTACTTC
j_call: TRBJ2-2; v_call: TRBV4-3; clone_size: NA; d_call: TRBD2; cdr3_aa: CASSQESLGLAGYVGELFF; cdr3_nt: TGCGCCAGCAGCCAAGAAAGCTTGGGGCTAGCGGGGTACGTTGGGGAGCTGTTTTTT
j_call: TRBJ2-7; v_call: TRBV28; clone_size: NA; d_call: TRBD1; cdr3_aa: CATSPGQGRWVVGQYF; cdr3_nt: TGTGCCACCTCTCCGGGACAGGGAAGATGGGTTGTAGGGCAGTACTTC
j_call: TRBJ2-3; v_call: TRBV5-1; clone_size: NA; d_call: TRBD1; cdr3_aa: CASSPGQGITDTQYF; cdr3_nt: TGCGCCAGCAGCCCGGGACAGGGAATTACGGATACGCAGTATTTT
j_call: TRBJ1-1; v_call: TRBV12-5; clone_size: once; d_call: NA; cdr3_aa: CASGLDLGGNTEAFF; cdr3_nt: TGTGCTAGTGGTTTGGATCTAGGAGGGAACACTGAAGCTTTCTTT
j_call: TRBJ1-1; v_call: TRBV5-6; clone_size: NA; d_call: NA; cdr3_aa: CASSADSYTEAFF; cdr3_nt: TGTGCCAGCAGCGCGGACAGTTACACTGAAGCTTTCTTT
j_call: TRBJ1-2; v_call: TRBV7-8; clone_size: once; d_call: TRBD1; cdr3_aa: CASSPRRQGVYGYTF; cdr3_nt: TGTGCCAGCAGCCCTAGACGACAGGGAGTCTATGGCTACACCTTC
j_call: TRBJ1-2; v_call: TRBV28; clone_size: NA; d_call: NA; cdr3_aa: CASSEAYGYTF; cdr3_nt: TGTGCCAGCAGTGAGGCCTATGGCTACACCTTC
j_call: TRBJ2-3; v_call: TRBV10-3; clone_size: NA; d_call: NA; cdr3_aa: CAISRGSIDTQYF; cdr3_nt: TGTGCCATCAGTAGGGGTAGCATTGATACGCAGTATTTT
j_call: TRBJ1-4; v_call: TRBV6-1; clone_size: NA; d_call: TRBD1; cdr3_aa: CASSEYRGNEKLFF; cdr3_nt: TGTGCCAGCAGTGAGTACAGGGGGAATGAAAAACTGTTTTTT
j_call: TRBJ2-6; v_call: TRBV4-2; clone_size: NA; d_call: TRBD1; cdr3_aa: CASSGITGDLSGANVLTF; cdr3_nt: TGTGCCAGCAGCGGAATTACAGGGGATCTCTCTGGGGCCAACGTCCTGACTTTC
j_call: TRBJ2-7; v_call: TRBV27; clone_size: NA; d_call: NA; cdr3_aa: CASSYQGPSYEQYF; cdr3_nt: TGTGCCAGCAGTTATCAGGGCCCCTCCTACGAGCAGTACTTC
j_call: TRBJ2-1; v_call: TRBV7-3; clone_size: NA; d_call: NA; cdr3_aa: CASSLTIGSDEQFF; cdr3_nt: TGTGCCAGCAGCTTAACAATTGGCTCCGATGAGCAGTTCTTC
j_call: TRBJ2-7; v_call: TRBV5-6; clone_size: NA; d_call: TRBD2; cdr3_aa: CASSSGLAAYEQYF; cdr3_nt: TGTGCCAGCAGCTCCGGACTAGCGGCCTACGAGCAGTACTTC
j_call: TRBJ1-5; v_call: TRBV19; clone_size: NA; d_call: TRBD1; cdr3_aa: CASRDRVGQPQHF; cdr3_nt: TGTGCCAGTAGGGACAGGGTAGGCCAGCCCCAGCATTTT
j_call: TRBJ1-1; v_call: TRBV19; clone_size: NA; d_call: NA; cdr3_aa: CASSIAIGLDTEAFF; cdr3_nt: TGTGCCAGTAGTATAGCTATCGGGTTGGACACTGAAGCTTTCTTT
j_call: TRBJ1-3; v_call: TRBV6-1; clone_size: NA; d_call: NA; cdr3_aa: CASSQTGVSGNTIYF; cdr3_nt: TGTGCCAGCAGTCAGACAGGAGTCTCTGGAAACACCATATATTTT
j_call: TRBJ1-1; v_call: TRBV2; clone_size: NA; d_call: NA; cdr3_aa: CASSEARRNTEAFF; cdr3_nt: TGTGCCAGCAGTGAAGCTCGCAGAAACACTGAAGCTTTCTTT
j_call: TRBJ1-1; v_call: TRBV5-1; clone_size: NA; d_call: NA; cdr3_aa: CASSSPPGGNTEAFF; cdr3_nt: TGCGCCAGCAGCTCACCCCCGGGTGGAAACACTGAAGCTTTCTTT
j_call: TRBJ2-5; v_call: TRBV9; clone_size: NA; d_call: TRBD2; cdr3_aa: CASSIGTSGMYQETQYF; cdr3_nt: TGTGCCAGCAGCATTGGGACTAGCGGGATGTACCAAGAGACCCAGTACTTC
j_call: TRBJ1-6; v_call: TRBV9; clone_size: NA; d_call: NA; cdr3_aa: CASSVGGVGDSPLHF; cdr3_nt: TGTGCCAGCAGCGTAGGGGGGGTTGGAGATTCACCCCTCCACTTT
j_call: TRBJ1-1; v_call: TRBV7-6; clone_size: NA; d_call: NA; cdr3_aa: CASSLAGSEAFF; cdr3_nt: TGTGCCAGCAGCTTAGCAGGGAGTGAAGCTTTCTTT
j_call: TRBJ2-1; v_call: TRBV28; clone_size: NA; d_call: TRBD2; cdr3_aa: CASSLGGNSYNEQFF; cdr3_nt: TGTGCCAGCAGTTTGGGGGGGAATTCCTACAATGAGCAGTTCTTC
j_call: TRBJ2-7; v_call: TRBV7-9; clone_size: NA; d_call: NA; cdr3_aa: CASSRLTGSSYEQYF; cdr3_nt: TGTGCCAGCAGCCGCCTGACTGGAAGCTCCTACGAGCAGTACTTC
j_call: TRBJ2-2; v_call: TRBV7-3; clone_size: NA; d_call: TRBD2; cdr3_aa: CASSSRTSGATGELFF; cdr3_nt: TGTGCCAGCAGCTCTCGGACTAGCGGGGCCACCGGGGAGCTGTTTTTT
j_call: TRBJ1-2; v_call: TRBV27; clone_size: NA; d_call: NA; cdr3_aa: CASSPLSRAAGYTF; cdr3_nt: TGTGCCAGCAGCCCCCTGTCCAGGGCGGCTGGCTACACCTTC
j_call: TRBJ1-6; v_call: TRBV28; clone_size: NA; d_call: NA; cdr3_aa: CASITRVAYNSPLHF; cdr3_nt: TGTGCCAGCATTACCAGGGTGGCCTATAATTCACCCCTCCACTTT
j_call: TRBJ2-7; v_call: TRBV5-1; clone_size: NA; d_call: NA; cdr3_aa: CASSLSQGFNEQYF; cdr3_nt: TGCGCCAGCAGCTTGTCACAGGGTTTCAACGAGCAGTACTTC
j_call: TRBJ2-7; v_call: TRBV18; clone_size: NA; d_call: TRBD2; cdr3_aa: CASSPRVAGGLYEQYF; cdr3_nt: TGTGCCAGCTCACCGAGGGTTGCGGGGGGACTCTACGAGCAGTACTTC
j_call: TRBJ1-2; v_call: TRBV28; clone_size: NA; d_call: TRBD1; cdr3_aa: CASSPRTGVYGYTF; cdr3_nt: TGTGCCAGCAGTCCGCGGACAGGGGTTTATGGCTACACCTTC
j_call: TRBJ1-1; v_call: TRBV5-4; clone_size: NA; d_call: NA; cdr3_aa: CASSSGRAEAFF; cdr3_nt: TGTGCCAGCAGTTCCGGGAGGGCTGAAGCTTTCTTT
j_call: TRBJ2-3; v_call: TRBV28; clone_size: NA; d_call: TRBD2; cdr3_aa: CASTSGTSGTDTQYF; cdr3_nt: TGTGCCAGCACGTCCGGGACTAGCGGCACAGATACGCAGTATTTT
j_call: TRBJ1-5; v_call: TRBV28; clone_size: NA; d_call: NA; cdr3_aa: CASSYPQSNQPQHF; cdr3_nt: TGTGCCAGCTCTTATCCCCAGAGCAATCAGCCCCAGCATTTT
j_call: TRBJ2-7; v_call: TRBV6-1; clone_size: NA; d_call: TRBD1; cdr3_aa: CASTRDRVGEQYF; cdr3_nt: TGTGCCAGCACTAGGGACAGGGTCGGCGAGCAGTACTTC
j_call: TRBJ1-5; v_call: TRBV18; clone_size: once; d_call: TRBD1; cdr3_aa: CASSLDRDEPQHF; cdr3_nt: TGTGCCAGCTCACTTGACAGGGATGAGCCCCAGCATTTT
j_call: TRBJ2-7; v_call: TRBV7-9; clone_size: NA; d_call: TRBD1; cdr3_aa: CASSLSTGIYEQYF; cdr3_nt: TGTGCCAGCAGCTTATCGACAGGGATCTACGAGCAGTACTTC
j_call: TRBJ2-7; v_call: TRBV10-3; clone_size: NA; d_call: NA; cdr3_aa: CAISELLASLYEQYF; cdr3_nt: TGTGCCATCAGTGAGTTGCTAGCATCCCTCTACGAGCAGTACTTC
j_call: TRBJ2-7; v_call: TRBV7-2; clone_size: NA; d_call: TRBD2; cdr3_aa: CASRARGGTYEQYF; cdr3_nt: TGTGCCAGCCGGGCCCGGGGGGGCACCTACGAGCAGTACTTC
j_call: TRBJ1-1; v_call: TRBV7-8; clone_size: NA; d_call: NA; cdr3_aa: CASSPRIGANTEAFF; cdr3_nt: TGTGCCAGCAGCCCCCGTATTGGGGCGAACACTGAAGCTTTCTTT